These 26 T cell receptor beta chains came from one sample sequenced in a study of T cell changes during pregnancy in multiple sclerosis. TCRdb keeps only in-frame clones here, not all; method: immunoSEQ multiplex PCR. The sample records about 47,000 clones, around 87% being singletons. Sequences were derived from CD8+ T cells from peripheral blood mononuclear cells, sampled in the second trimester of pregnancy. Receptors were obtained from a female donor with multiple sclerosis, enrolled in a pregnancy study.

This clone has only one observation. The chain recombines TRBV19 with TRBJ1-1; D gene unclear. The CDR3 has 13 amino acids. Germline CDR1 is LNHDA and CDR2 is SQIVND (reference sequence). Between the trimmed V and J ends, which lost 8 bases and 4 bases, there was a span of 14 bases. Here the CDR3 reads CASGQISTTEAFF. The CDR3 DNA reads TGTGCCAGTGGTCAAATCAGTACCACTGAAGCTTTCTTT.

The DNA of the CDR3 is TGTGCCAGCAGCCTGACAGGGGTGAATCAGCCCCAGCATTTT. This gives the protein CASSLTGVNQPQHF. The chain carries TRBV14 and TRBJ1-5; 8 bases line up with TRBD1. This CDR3 is 14 amino acids long. CDR1 and CDR2 from the germline V gene are SGHDN and FVKESK. V shed 4 bases and J 4 bases; nucleotides not matched to a gene: 3.

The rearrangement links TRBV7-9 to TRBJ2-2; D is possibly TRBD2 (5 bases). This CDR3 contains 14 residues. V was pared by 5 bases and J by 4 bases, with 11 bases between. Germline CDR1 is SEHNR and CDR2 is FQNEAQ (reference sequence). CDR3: CASSLSAGTGELFF. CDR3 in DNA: TGTGCCAGCAGCCTCTCCGCGGGCACCGGGGAGCTGTTTTTT.

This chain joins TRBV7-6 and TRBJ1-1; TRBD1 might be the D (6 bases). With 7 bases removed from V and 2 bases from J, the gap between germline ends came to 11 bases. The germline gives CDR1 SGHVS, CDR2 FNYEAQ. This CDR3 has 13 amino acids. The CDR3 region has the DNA TGTGCCAGCACCCCAGGGGTAAACACTGAAGCTTTCTTT. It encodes CASTPGVNTEAFF.

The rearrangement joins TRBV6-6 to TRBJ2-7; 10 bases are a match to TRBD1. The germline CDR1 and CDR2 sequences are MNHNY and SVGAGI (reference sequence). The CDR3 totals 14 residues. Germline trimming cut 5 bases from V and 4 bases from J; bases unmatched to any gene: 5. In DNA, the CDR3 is TGTGCCAGCAGTCCCCGGACAGGGGGGTACGAGCAGTACTTC. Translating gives CASSPRTGGYEQYF.

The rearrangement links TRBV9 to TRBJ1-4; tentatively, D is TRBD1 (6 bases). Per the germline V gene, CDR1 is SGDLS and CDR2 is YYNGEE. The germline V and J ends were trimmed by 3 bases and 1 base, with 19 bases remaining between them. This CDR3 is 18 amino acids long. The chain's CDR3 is CASSANPRGKETNEKLFF. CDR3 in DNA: TGTGCCAGCAGCGCAAACCCCAGGGGCAAAGAAACTAATGAAAAACTGTTTTTT.

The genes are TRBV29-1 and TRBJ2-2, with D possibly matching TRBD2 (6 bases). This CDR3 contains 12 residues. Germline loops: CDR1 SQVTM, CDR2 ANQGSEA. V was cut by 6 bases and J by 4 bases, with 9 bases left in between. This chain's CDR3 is CSVGGSTGELFF. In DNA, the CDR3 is TGCAGCGTGGGGGGTAGCACCGGGGAGCTGTTTTTT.

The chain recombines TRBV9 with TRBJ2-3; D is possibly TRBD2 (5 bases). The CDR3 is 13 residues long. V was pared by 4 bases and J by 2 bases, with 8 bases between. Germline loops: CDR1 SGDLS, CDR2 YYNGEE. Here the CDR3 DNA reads TGTGCCAGCAGCACCGGGGACACAGATACGCAGTATTTT. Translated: CASSTGDTDTQYF.

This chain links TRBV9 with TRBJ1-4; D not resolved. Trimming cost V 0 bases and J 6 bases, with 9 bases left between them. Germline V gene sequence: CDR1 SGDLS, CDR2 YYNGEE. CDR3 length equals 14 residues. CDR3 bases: TGTGCCAGCAGCGTAGGTGGCCGGGATGAAAAACTGTTTTTT. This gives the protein CASSVGGRDEKLFF.

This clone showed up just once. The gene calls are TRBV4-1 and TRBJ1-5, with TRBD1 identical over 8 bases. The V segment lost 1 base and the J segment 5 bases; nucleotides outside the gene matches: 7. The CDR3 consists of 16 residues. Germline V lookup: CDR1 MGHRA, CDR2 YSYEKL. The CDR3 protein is CASSQGDWTGYQPQHF. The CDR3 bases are TGCGCCAGCAGCCAAGGGGACTGGACAGGGTATCAGCCCCAGCATTTT.

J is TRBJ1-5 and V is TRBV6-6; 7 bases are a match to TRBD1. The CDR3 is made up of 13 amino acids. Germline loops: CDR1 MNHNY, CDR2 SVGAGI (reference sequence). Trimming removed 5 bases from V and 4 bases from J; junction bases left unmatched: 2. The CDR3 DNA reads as TGTGCCAGCAGTACAGGGGAAAATCAGCCCCAGCATTTT. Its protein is CASSTGENQPQHF.

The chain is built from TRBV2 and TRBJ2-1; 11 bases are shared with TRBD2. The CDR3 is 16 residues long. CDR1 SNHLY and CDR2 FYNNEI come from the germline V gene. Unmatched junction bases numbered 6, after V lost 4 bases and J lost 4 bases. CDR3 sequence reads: CASSVRLAGRYNEQFF. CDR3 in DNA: TGTGCCAGCAGTGTTAGACTAGCGGGGCGATACAATGAGCAGTTCTTC. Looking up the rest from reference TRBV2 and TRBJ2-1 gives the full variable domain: EPEVTQTPSHQVTQMGQEVILRCVPISNHLYFYWYRQILGQKVEFLVSFYNNEISEKSEIFDDQFSVERPDGSNFTLKIRSTKLEDSAMYFCASSVRLAGRYNEQFFGPGTRLTVL.

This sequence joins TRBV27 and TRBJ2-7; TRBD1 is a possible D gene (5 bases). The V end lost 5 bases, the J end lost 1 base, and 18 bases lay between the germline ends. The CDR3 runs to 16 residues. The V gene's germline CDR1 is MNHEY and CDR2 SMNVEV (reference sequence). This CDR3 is CASSPSTGAKSYEQYF. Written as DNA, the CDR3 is TGTGCCAGCAGTCCATCAACAGGTGCCAAATCCTACGAGCAGTACTTC.

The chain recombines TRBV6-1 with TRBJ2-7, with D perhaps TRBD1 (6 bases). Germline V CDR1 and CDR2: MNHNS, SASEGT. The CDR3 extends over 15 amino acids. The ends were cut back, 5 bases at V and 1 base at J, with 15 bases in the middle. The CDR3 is CASSPRPQGSYEQYF. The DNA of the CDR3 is TGTGCCAGCAGTCCCCGTCCACAGGGTTCCTACGAGCAGTACTTC.

The CDR3 DNA reads as TGTGCCAGCGGGGGACAGGCGCCCTACGAGCAGTACTTC. It codes for CASGGQAPYEQYF. The chain links TRBV2 to TRBJ2-7; 8 bases map to TRBD1. CDR3 length: 13 amino acids. The V gene's germline CDR1 is SNHLY and CDR2 FYNNEI. J was trimmed by 2 bases and V by 8 bases; bases with no gene match: 5.

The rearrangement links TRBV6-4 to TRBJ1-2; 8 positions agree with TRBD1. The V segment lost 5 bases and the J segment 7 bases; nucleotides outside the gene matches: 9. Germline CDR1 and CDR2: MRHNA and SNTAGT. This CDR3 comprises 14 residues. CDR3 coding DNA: TGTGCCAGCAGTCCGGGACAGGCGGGGAGTGGCTACACCTTC. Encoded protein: CASSPGQAGSGYTF.

CDR3 DNA: TGTGCCAGCAGTAGCCCGACTAGCGGGGGGGAGAGAAAGCAGTTCTTC. This gives the protein CASSSPTSGGERKQFF. This chain connects TRBV2 to TRBJ2-1; 14 bases align to TRBD2. V lost 5 bases to trimming and J lost 11 bases; unmatched junction nucleotides: 11. The CDR3 covers 16 residues. Germline V gene sequence: CDR1 SNHLY, CDR2 FYNNEI.

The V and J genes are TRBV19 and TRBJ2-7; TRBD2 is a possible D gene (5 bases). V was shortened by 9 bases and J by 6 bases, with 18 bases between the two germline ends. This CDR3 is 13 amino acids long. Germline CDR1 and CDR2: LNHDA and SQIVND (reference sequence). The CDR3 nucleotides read TGTGCCAGCCGGGATCTGAACCGGGGCGAGCAGTACTTC. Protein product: CASRDLNRGEQYF.

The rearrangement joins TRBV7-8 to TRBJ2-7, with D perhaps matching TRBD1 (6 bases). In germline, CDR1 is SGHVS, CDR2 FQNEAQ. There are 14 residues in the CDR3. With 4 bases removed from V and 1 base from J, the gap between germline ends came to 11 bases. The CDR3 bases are TGTGCCAGCAGCTCCGAGGGACATTCCTACGAGCAGTACTTC. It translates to CASSSEGHSYEQYF.

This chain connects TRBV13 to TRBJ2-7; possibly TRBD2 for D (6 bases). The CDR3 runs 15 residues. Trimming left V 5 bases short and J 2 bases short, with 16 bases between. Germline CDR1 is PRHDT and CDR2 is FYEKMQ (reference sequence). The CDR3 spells CASSLRGFRTYEQYF. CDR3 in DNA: TGTGCCAGCAGCCTGCGGGGCTTTCGAACCTACGAGCAGTACTTC.

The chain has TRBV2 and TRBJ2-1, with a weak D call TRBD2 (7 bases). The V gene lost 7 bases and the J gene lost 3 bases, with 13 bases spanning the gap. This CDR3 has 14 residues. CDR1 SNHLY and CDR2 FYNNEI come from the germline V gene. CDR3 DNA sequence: TGTGCCAGCACGAAGGGGGAGGGCTACAATGAGCAGTTCTTC. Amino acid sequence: CASTKGEGYNEQFF.

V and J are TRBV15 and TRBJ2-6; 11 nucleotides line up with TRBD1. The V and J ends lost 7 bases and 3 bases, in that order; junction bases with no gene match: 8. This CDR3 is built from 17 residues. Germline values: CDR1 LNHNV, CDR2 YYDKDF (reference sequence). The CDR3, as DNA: TGTGCCACCAATCCGGGACAGGGGGATTATGGGGCCAACGTCCTGACTTTC. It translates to CATNPGQGDYGANVLTF.

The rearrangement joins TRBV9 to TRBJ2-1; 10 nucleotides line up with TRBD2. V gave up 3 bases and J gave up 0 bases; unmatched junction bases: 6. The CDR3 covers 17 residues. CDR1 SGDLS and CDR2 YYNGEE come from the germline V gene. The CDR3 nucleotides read TGTGCCAGCAGCGCGACTAGCGGGCGTTACTCCTACAATGAGCAGTTCTTC. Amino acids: CASSATSGRYSYNEQFF.

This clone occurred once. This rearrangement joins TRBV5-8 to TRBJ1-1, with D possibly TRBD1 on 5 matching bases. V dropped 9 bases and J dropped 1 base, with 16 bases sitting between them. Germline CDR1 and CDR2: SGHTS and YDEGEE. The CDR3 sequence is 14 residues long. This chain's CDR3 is CATDWGDPNTEAFF. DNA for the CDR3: TGTGCCACCGATTGGGGGGACCCGAACACTGAAGCTTTCTTT.

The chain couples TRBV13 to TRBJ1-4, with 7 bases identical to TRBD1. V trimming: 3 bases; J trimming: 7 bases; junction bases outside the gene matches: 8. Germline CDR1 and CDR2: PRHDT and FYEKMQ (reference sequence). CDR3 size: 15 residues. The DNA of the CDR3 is TGTGCCAGCAGCTTGACCGGGACAGCTGGTGAAAAACTGTTTTTT. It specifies CASSLTGTAGEKLFF. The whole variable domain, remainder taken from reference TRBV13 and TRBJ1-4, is AAGVIQSPRHLIKEKRETATLKCYPIPRHDTVYWYQQGPGQDPQFLISFYEKMQSDKGSIPDRFSAQQFSDYHSELNMSSLELGDSALYFCASSLTGTAGEKLFFGSGTQLSVL.

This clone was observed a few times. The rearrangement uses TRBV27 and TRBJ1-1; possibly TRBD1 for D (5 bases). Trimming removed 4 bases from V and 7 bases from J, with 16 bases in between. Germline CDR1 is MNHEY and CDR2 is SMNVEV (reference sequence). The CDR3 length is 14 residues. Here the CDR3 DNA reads TGTGCCAGCAGTTGGGGCGGACAACAGCGTGAAGCTTTCTTT. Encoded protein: CASSWGGQQREAFF.